The sequence of this T cell receptor beta chain was determined in a study of cytomegalovirus exposure and HLA in healthy donors (dated by TCRdb to between 2016 and 2019). A note on the overall study: According to an earlier analysis of a few hundred of the donors, about 179 million T cells yielded 117 million unique TCR beta sequences and 250 to 350 Gb of sequence data. Around 320 gigabases of sequencing data and roughly 90 million unique TCR sequences were included in an early release covering about 700 HLA-typed donors. Among the roughly 400 genotyped donors, around 81% belonged to the genetic ancestry cluster associated with self-reported Caucasian donors. The study was designed to test whether signatures of past pathogen exposure could be identified by cataloging public T cell receptors. The study profiled the T cell repertoires of under 700 subjects by immunosequencing and related them to cytomegalovirus serostatus. Besides the first cohort of about 730 subjects, a separate validation cohort made up of 120 different subjects was used. The study combined high-throughput TCR immunosequencing, statistical association of individual TCRs with disease status, and machine learning to predict cytomegalovirus infection status. A later analysis re-analyzed previously published TCR beta repertoires from approximately 700 donors and added high-resolution HLA genotyping to study TCR occurrence patterns. The later analysis used no new phenotypic data to find candidate immune exposures, relying instead on TCR beta sequences and their occurrence across donors. An earlier analysis of some 500 of the donors applied high-throughput TCR beta sequencing to assess whether each TCR beta V gene segment acted as functional or pseudogenic. Donor age, sex, ethnicity and CMV serostatus were compiled together with the repertoire data. In a later genetic analysis, genome-wide SNP genotypes for 398 of the 666 donors were used, and that subset was treated as a discovery cohort. Every discovery cohort repertoire had been produced on one sequencing platform. HLA typing covered class I and class II loci at four-digit resolution. Typing coverage differed by locus: A, B, C, DRB1 and DQB1 were typed in roughly 620-640 donors, DQA1 in about 510, DPA1 in around 580, and DPB1 in just under 490. Four to six DR-DQ haplotypes were handled as single units for association and clustering, since linkage in the cohort was strong. Among 300 to 500 genotyped donors of the cohort, an average of around 250,000 unique TCR beta nucleotide sequences was sequenced per donor, of which approximately 18% were non-productive. Overall study outcomes, separate from this receptor: A few of the identified cytomegalovirus-associated TCR beta chains were confirmed in vitro to be specific for cytomegalovirus antigens. Roughly uniform sequencing depth across donors was assumed in presence/absence analyses, although this assumption may not hold. In this cohort, only TCR beta chains were sequenced, and detectable features were limited by the absence of alpha or paired-chain data. The earlier analysis of about 600 of the donors excluded roughly 17 rarely observed V segments, including chromosome 9 orphons, because counts were too low. For the cohort, immune exposure information was limited to CMV serostatus. A later genetic analysis associated a missense DCLRE1C variant with V-gene and J-gene trimming of TCR beta chains, and an independent cohort replicated the association. In a later analysis, several top co-occurrence clusters were reported to appear linked to parvovirus B19, influenza, CMV and Epstein-Barr virus. Because HLA typing was missing for some donors at each locus, association tests included only the typed subset. A later analysis associated 16,951 TCR beta sequences with specific HLA alleles at a false discovery rate of 0.05. Correlated functional status among segregating V segments might be attributable to linkage disequilibrium, but an unknown experimental factor could not be ruled out. A later analysis found that most CMV-associated TCR beta chains appeared HLA-restricted, with HLA associations seemingly driven largely by CMV exposure. An earlier analysis of 587 of the donors showed that most TCR beta V segments appeared in productive rearrangements either about 87% or about 30% of the time, which broadly matched IMGT annotations. Most TCR sequences were seen in very few donors, while some public TCRs were found in many individuals. Strong co-occurrence of HLA alleles, especially DR and DQ, made assigning TCR associations to individual alleles difficult. A total of 150 to 200 TCR beta chains were listed by the study as associated with cytomegalovirus. Compared with the roughly 710-donor mean, donors in an Asian-associated ancestry cluster had fewer N-insertions in productive TCRs, according to a later genetic analysis. Because the 87-base-pair reads could not distinguish some IMGT-functional V segments, including TRBV6-2 and TRBV6-3, those segments were excluded. A further reported finding was that TCR beta sequences accurately predicted the HLA-A and HLA-B alleles for most subjects in the first cohort. In a later analysis, the rate of TCR association differed among HLA loci, with DRB1 alleles having the most associated TCRs and HLA-C alleles having the fewest. The authors suggested that the approach could potentially be extended to other disease states and immunological phenotypes. A group of highly shared sequence variants was considered likely to be a technical artifact of the sequencing pipeline. In a later analysis, HLA-associated TCR beta chains showed more clonal expansion and lower generation probabilities than non-associated chains that were equally common. In both the original and validation cohorts, the classifier was reported to diagnose cytomegalovirus status with high specificity and sensitivity.

Including cysteine and phenylalanine, the CDR3 has 14 amino acids. The sequence is cut down to CDR3 DNA, 42 bases in frame from base 1. The germline V gene encodes CDR1 SEHNR and CDR2 FQNEAQ (reference sequence). A distance of 12 bases separates the germline ends of V and J, which lose 4 bases and 6 bases respectively. With regard to this clone: The target of this receptor is not known. The input lacks base qualities; no much larger clone sits a single base away.

The library was built by means of the immunoSEQ multiplex PCR assay. For the multiplex PCR, a mixture combining 60 forward primers for TCR Vbeta segments and 13 reverse primers for TCR Jbeta segments was used. A multiplex PCR assay on genomic DNA amplified the CDR3 region of rearranged TCR beta genes. The Illumina HiSeq System was used to sequence the amplified TCR beta libraries as 87-base-pair reads. Under the source paper's analysis protocol: A later analysis tallied around 80 million unique TCR beta chains across the roughly 610 repertoires, and some 12 million of those chains were shared by two or more donors. Raw reads were error-corrected and collapsed into unique sequences with a nearest-neighbor algorithm that merged closely related sequences to remove PCR and sequencing errors. To assign V, D and J gene segments, CDR3 sequences were aligned to IMGT reference sequences. Each retained sequence needed at least a six-nucleotide match to both a V gene segment and a J gene segment. Rearrangements were classified as productive when the CDR3 lacked stop codons and remained in frame with V and J, and all other rearrangements were classified as non-productive. Following IMGT convention, CDR3 was defined as the stretch from the second conserved V-encoded cysteine up to the conserved J-encoded phenylalanine. In an earlier analysis of 500 to 650 of the donors, sequences lacking an unambiguous match to a single V gene segment were excluded. An earlier analysis of approximately 590 of the donors called V segments functional above 56.7% productive rearrangements and segregating when the between-donor standard deviation exceeded 5%. To diagnose cytomegalovirus status from the catalog of TCR beta chain sequences, a statistical classification framework was built. V and J gene assignment, in a later analysis, came from comparing TCR nucleotide sequences with IMGT/GENE-DB human TR gene sequences. A later analysis assigned CDR3 sequences and most-parsimonious VDJ recombination scenarios with the TCRdist pipeline. In a later analysis, each TCR beta chain was defined by its CDR3 amino acid sequence together with its V-gene family, and reads without a unique V-gene family were excluded. In a later analysis, several hundred highly shared, low-generation-probability nucleotide sequences were removed to address suspected cross-contamination and a sequencing artifact. For each public chain, a later analysis derived a clonal expansion index from normalized ranks of inferred template counts within each repertoire. In a later analysis, generation probabilities were computed using a VDJ recombination model fitted to out-of-frame rearrangements, and the results were checked against IGoR. Hypergeometric tests were used in a later analysis to score TCR-TCR, TCR-HLA and TCR-CMV co-occurrence, with a repertoire-size bias correction applied to the TCR pairs. In a later analysis, false discovery rates were estimated by permuting HLA or CMV assignments 20 times. In a later analysis, co-occurring TCRs were grouped using DBSCAN, with TCRdist sequence similarity added in when clustering inside HLA-allele-positive subsets. Repertoires with fewer than 30,000 or more than 120,000 public chains, plus five repertoires with anomalous nucleotide sharing, were excluded from co-occurrence clustering. TCRdb took over this immuneACCESS table, retaining in-frame rearrangements with V and J assigned. Such tables are incomplete; in checked studies, under half of the missing clones stem from an unresolved V gene, and the remainder is unexplained. Clonal size and the V and J genes are those of that table, whereas D and trimming came from the DNA. The sample records 110,000 to 150,000 clones, 65% to 85% of which are singletons. The ten largest account for around 7% of the sample.

In total, approximately 690 healthy bone marrow donors made up the cohort. At the time of sampling, every cohort member was nominally healthy, though immune exposures that went unrecorded were likely present. The donor tested CMV seronegative and was one of the 352 seronegative cohort members. Every donor gave a peripheral blood sample, and the peripheral blood mononuclear cells from that sample were used for TCR beta sequencing. Genomic DNA extraction from the blood cell samples was performed with the Qiagen DNeasy Blood Extraction Kit. The chain is encoded by TRBV7-9 joined to TRBJ2-2; the D segment could be TRBD1, given 5 matching bases. The sequenced material came from PBMCs. The TCR originated in a man aged 25 to 40 in good health and CMV-seronegative. The CDR3 protein: CASSSTQGAGELFF. The bases are TGTGCCAGCAGCTCTACCCAGGGCGCCGGGGAGCTGTTTTTT.